Following are 2 T cell receptor beta chains from one sample sequenced in a study of spatial heterogeneity in lung cancer. TCRdb independently ran MiXCR on the 5' RACE reads; one entry per CDR3 protein. The table has 55,000 to 70,000 distinct CDR3 sequences, roughly 6.4% seen once; the top ten hold about 15%. Time point denoted: sample taken at primary tumor resection. The input for sequencing was PBMCs, taken at surgery. The receptors come from a female donor with early-stage non-small cell lung cancer.

This clonotype was observed many times. The chain carries TRBV3-1 and TRBJ1-2, with D unclear. Trimming left V 0 bases short and J 4 bases short, with 9 bases between. The CDR3 consists of 14 residues. Germline CDR1 reads LGHDT; CDR2 reads YNNKEL (reference sequence). CDR3 nucleotide sequence: TGTGCCAGCAGCCAAGATTCCACCGTCTATGGCTACACCTTC. As protein: CASSQDSTVYGYTF.

Many counts were recorded for this clonotype. The chain's CDR3 is CASQGGLGGATDTQYF. CDR3 DNA: TGCGCCAGCCAGGGGGGGCTGGGGGGCGCCACAGATACGCAGTATTTT. The V call is TRBV5-1, the J call TRBJ2-3, with D perhaps being TRBD1 or TRBD2 (7 bases each). Trimming shortened V by 7 bases and J by 2 bases, and 20 bases separated the two germline ends. This CDR3 has 16 residues. CDR1 is SGHRS, CDR2 YFSETQ, per germline. The full variable domain, completed using reference TRBV5-1 and TRBJ2-3, is KAGVTQTPRYLIKTRGQQVTLSCSPISGHRSVSWYQQTPGQGLQFLFEYFSETQRNKGNFPGRFSGRQFSNSRSEMNVSTLELGDSALYLCASQGGLGGATDTQYFGPGTRLTVL.